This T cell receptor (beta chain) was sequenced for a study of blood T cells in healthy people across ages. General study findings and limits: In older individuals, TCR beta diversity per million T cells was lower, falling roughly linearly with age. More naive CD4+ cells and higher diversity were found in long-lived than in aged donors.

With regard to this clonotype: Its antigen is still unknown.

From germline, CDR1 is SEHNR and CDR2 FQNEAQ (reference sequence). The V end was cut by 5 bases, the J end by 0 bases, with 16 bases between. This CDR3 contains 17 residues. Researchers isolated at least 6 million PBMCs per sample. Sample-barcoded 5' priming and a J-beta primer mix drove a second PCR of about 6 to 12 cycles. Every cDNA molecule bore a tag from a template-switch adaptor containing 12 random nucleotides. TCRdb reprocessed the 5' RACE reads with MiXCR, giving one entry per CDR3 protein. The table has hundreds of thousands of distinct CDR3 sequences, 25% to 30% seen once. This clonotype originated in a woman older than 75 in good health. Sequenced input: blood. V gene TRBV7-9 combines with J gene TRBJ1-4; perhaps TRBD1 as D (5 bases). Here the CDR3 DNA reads TGTGCCAGCAGCCCGTGGGGCCTATCTGCAACTAATGAAAAACTGTTTTTT. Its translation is CASSPWGLSATNEKLFF.